These 22 T cell receptor beta chains originate from one sample sequenced in a study of OX40 agonist ivuxolimab in advanced cancers. The library was built by means of the immunoSEQ multiplex PCR assay. TCRdb provides this immuneACCESS table in a form limited to in-frame rearrangements. Some clones are lacking; in checked studies, under half of them reflect an unresolved V gene, and why the rest are absent is not known. In this sample the table shows tens of thousands of clones, 70% to 90% of which occur a single time. 3.5% to 4.5% of the sample comes from the top ten. This specimen consisted of CD4+ or CD8+ T cells sorted from blood, obtained in a trial of the OX40 agonist ivuxolimab. The receptors originated from an adult with an advanced solid tumor such as melanoma, head and neck, liver or kidney cancer.

This chain links TRBV7-2 with TRBJ1-6; the match to TRBD1 covers 9 bases. Germline V gene sequence: CDR1 SGHTA, CDR2 FQGNSA. V gave up 4 bases and J gave up 5 bases; unmatched junction bases: 12. The CDR3 is 18 residues long. CDR3 in amino acids: CASSSGQGLAFNNSPLHF. In DNA form, the CDR3 reads TGTGCCAGCAGCTCCGGACAGGGGCTGGCGTTTAATAATTCACCCCTCCACTTT.

V is TRBV18 and J is TRBJ2-7; 14 bases line up with TRBD2. The germline CDR1 and CDR2 sequences are KGHSH and LQKENI. V was clipped by 4 bases and J by 9 bases; unmatched bases: 8. The CDR3 has 15 residues. The CDR3, as DNA: TGTGCCAGCTCACATGGACTAGCGGGGGGTACGCTGCAGTACTTC. Translated: CASSHGLAGGTLQYF.

The J gene is TRBJ1-4, the V gene TRBV2; tentative D call: TRBD1 (6 bases). The CDR3 has 13 residues. Trimming removed 5 bases from V and 8 bases from J, with 12 bases in between. Germline CDR1 is SNHLY and CDR2 is FYNNEI. In nucleotides, the CDR3 is TGTGCCAGCAGTAGGCCCCAGGGGGAAAAACTGTTTTTT. Amino acid sequence: CASSRPQGEKLFF.

The rearrangement links TRBV18 to TRBJ2-3; perhaps TRBD2 as D (6 bases). Looked up from germline, CDR1 is KGHSH and CDR2 is LQKENI. V shed 1 base and J shed 3 bases, with 11 bases lying between them. The CDR3 has 15 residues. The CDR3 bases are TGTGCCAGCTCACCACTCGGGAGCGGGACAGATACGCAGTATTTT. It is translated as CASSPLGSGTDTQYF.

This chain uses TRBV27 with TRBJ2-5; 11 bases are a match to TRBD2. Germline lookup yields CDR1 MNHEY and CDR2 SMNVEV (reference sequence). This CDR3 has 15 amino acids. V lost 7 bases, J lost 4 bases, and 8 bases stayed unmatched. Written as DNA, the CDR3 is TGTGCCAGCACCCCCGGGCTAGCGGGAGGAGAGACCCAGTACTTC. Amino acids: CASTPGLAGGETQYF.

This chain uses TRBV6-5 with TRBJ2-7; maybe TRBD1 (6 bases). This CDR3 is 16 amino acids long. Trimming took 2 bases from V and 1 from J, leaving 15 bases between them. The germline CDR1 and CDR2 sequences are MNHEY and SVGAGI. Here the CDR3 reads CASSYGQGTISYEQYF. In DNA form, the CDR3 reads TGTGCCAGCAGTTACGGGCAGGGGACAATTTCCTACGAGCAGTACTTC.

The chain links TRBV6-5 to TRBJ2-5; D is unclear. The CDR3 totals 14 residues. Germline-derived CDR1 and CDR2 are MNHEY and SVGAGI. V lost 1 base, J lost 4 bases, and 10 bases lay in between. In DNA, the CDR3 is TGTGCCAGCAGTTACTTCCGCCAGCGAGAGACCCAGTACTTC. Translating it yields CASSYFRQRETQYF.

This clone appeared a few times. The gene calls are TRBV11-2 and TRBJ2-1; no firm D call. In germline, CDR1 is SGHAT, CDR2 FQNNGV. The CDR3 has 14 amino acids. Trimming shortened V by 1 base and J by 6 bases, and 10 bases separated the two germline ends. This CDR3 reads CASSLVRQTNEQFF. The CDR3 DNA is TGTGCCAGCAGCTTAGTTAGGCAGACCAATGAGCAGTTCTTC.

The rearrangement joins TRBV7-3 to TRBJ2-3; D remains ambiguous. This CDR3 is 16 amino acids long. V dropped 4 bases and J dropped 6 bases, with 20 bases sitting between them. Germline V CDR1 and CDR2: SGHTA, FQGTGA. Here the CDR3 reads CASSSQSNVIGDTQYF. CDR3 coding DNA: TGTGCCAGCAGCTCCCAATCCAACGTTATAGGGGATACGCAGTATTTT.

V and J are TRBV30 and TRBJ2-7; 11 bases align to TRBD2. Germline V gene lookup returns CDR1 GTSNPN and CDR2 SVGIG (reference sequence). The J segment lost 2 bases and the V segment lost 3 bases, leaving 3 bases of the junction unmatched. This CDR3 region has 14 residues. The CDR3: CAWSLAGGAYEQYF. CDR3 nucleotide sequence: TGTGCCTGGAGCCTAGCGGGAGGCGCCTACGAGCAGTACTTC. Together with reference TRBV30 and TRBJ2-7, the CDR3 gives the full variable domain: SQTIHQWPATLVQPVGSPLSLECTVEGTSNPNLYWYRQAAGRGLQLLFYSVGIGQISSEVPQNLSASRPQDRQFILSSKKLLLSDSGFYLCAWSLAGGAYEQYFGPGTRLTVT.

DNA for the CDR3: TGTGCCAGCAGCTCTGACAGGGACACAGATACGCAGTATTTT. Its protein is CASSSDRDTDTQYF. The V and J genes are TRBV7-9 and TRBJ2-3, with 7 bases that match TRBD1. The CDR3 has 14 amino acids. In germline, CDR1 is SEHNR, CDR2 FQNEAQ (reference sequence). With 4 bases clipped from V and 2 bases from J, the junction kept 3 bases outside the gene matches.

The chain is built from TRBV2 and TRBJ2-2; 7 nucleotides align to TRBD2. The CDR3 contains 14 residues. V gave up 8 bases and J gave up 0 bases; unmatched junction bases: 3. Germline V gene data show CDR1 as SNHLY and CDR2 as FYNNEI. The CDR3 DNA reads as TGTGCCAGCCGGGGGGATTCGAACACCGGGGAGCTGTTTTTT. Amino acid sequence: CASRGDSNTGELFF.

This sequence joins TRBV28 and TRBJ2-1; possibly TRBD1 or TRBD2 for D (5 bases each). The CDR3 runs 14 residues. From germline, CDR1 is MDHEN and CDR2 SYDVKM. Trimming pared 5 bases from V and 3 bases from J, leaving 11 bases between. As DNA, the CDR3 is TGTGCCAGCAGTGGGACCACCATCTACAATGAGCAGTTCTTC. Amino acid sequence: CASSGTTIYNEQFF.

The chain uses TRBV5-6 and TRBJ2-5; 7 bases align to TRBD2. From germline, CDR1 is SGHDT and CDR2 YYEEEE. Losses at the gene ends were 1 base for V and 4 bases for J; bases not matched to a gene: 13. This CDR3 spans 17 amino acids. The CDR3, as DNA: TGTGCCAGCAGCTTGTTCCGCGGGAGAAGGTTTGGAGAGACCCAGTACTTC. Translating it yields CASSLFRGRRFGETQYF.

The chain joins TRBV9 to TRBJ1-4; D not certain. Germline loops: CDR1 SGDLS, CDR2 YYNGEE. There are 15 residues in the CDR3. V dropped 0 bases and J dropped 0 bases, with 6 bases sitting between them. In nucleotides, the CDR3 is TGTGCCAGCAGCGTAGGAGGCGCAACTAATGAAAAACTGTTTTTT. Its translation is CASSVGGATNEKLFF.

The rearrangement links TRBV7-2 to TRBJ1-4; D uncertain. The CDR3 has 17 residues. Trimming took 3 bases from V and 0 from J, leaving 14 bases between them. The germline V gene encodes CDR1 SGHTA and CDR2 FQGNSA. The CDR3 nucleotides are TGTGCCAGCAGCTTTTTTTCCCTCGGATCAACTAATGAAAAACTGTTTTTT. Translating gives CASSFFSLGSTNEKLFF.

J is TRBJ1-3 and V is TRBV11-3; 7 nucleotides align to TRBD1. With V trimmed by 1 base and J by 0 bases, 15 bases remained unmatched. The CDR3 extends over 20 amino acids. Germline values: CDR1 SGHNT, CDR2 YENEEA. CDR3 in amino acids: CASSLGFGTDPSNSGNTIYF. The CDR3 DNA reads as TGTGCCAGCAGCTTAGGTTTCGGGACAGACCCATCTAACTCTGGAAACACCATATATTTT.

The chain has TRBV5-1 and TRBJ2-1; 10 bases fit TRBD2. The CDR3 is 16 amino acids. CDR1 is SGHRS and CDR2 is YFSETQ in the germline V gene. Unmatched junction bases numbered 9, after V lost 2 bases and J lost 7 bases. CDR3 coding DNA: TGCGCCAGCAGCTTACAAGGGACTAGCGTGAAAAATGAGCAGTTCTTC. It translates to CASSLQGTSVKNEQFF.

CDR3 protein: CASSLSDNEQFF. The CDR3 DNA is TGTGCCAGCAGCTTAAGCGACAATGAGCAGTTCTTC. The chain combines TRBV11-3 with TRBJ2-1; D is ambiguous. Per germline, CDR1 SGHNT and CDR2 YENEEA. CDR3 size: 12 residues. Trimming stripped 2 bases from V and 5 bases from J, with 4 bases between.

The chain carries TRBV7-2 and TRBJ2-2; D not certain. Germline V CDR1 and CDR2: SGHTA, FQGNSA. This CDR3 spans 13 amino acids. V was clipped by 2 bases and J by 7 bases, with 8 bases between them. In DNA form, the CDR3 reads TGTGCCAGCAGCTTATGGGTCAGCGGGGAGCTGTTTTTT. Translating gives CASSLWVSGELFF.

The chain joins TRBV2 to TRBJ2-7; 12 bases match TRBD2. CDR1 is SNHLY, CDR2 FYNNEI, per germline. The V gene end was trimmed by 8 bases and the J gene end by 0 bases; junction bases not matched to a gene: 5. The CDR3 spans 15 residues. The CDR3 loop reads CASGGTSGLSYEQYF. The CDR3 nucleotides are TGTGCCAGCGGGGGGACTAGCGGGCTCTCCTACGAGCAGTACTTC.

The chain has TRBV6-1 and TRBJ1-1, with a tentative D call TRBD1 (6 bases). The CDR3 has 16 residues. Germline CDR1 MNHNS, CDR2 SASEGT. V shed 3 bases and J shed 3 bases, with 17 bases lying between them. CDR3 protein: CASSDDLSGGHTEAFF. CDR3 in DNA: TGTGCCAGCAGTGATGACCTCTCGGGGGGCCACACTGAAGCTTTCTTT.